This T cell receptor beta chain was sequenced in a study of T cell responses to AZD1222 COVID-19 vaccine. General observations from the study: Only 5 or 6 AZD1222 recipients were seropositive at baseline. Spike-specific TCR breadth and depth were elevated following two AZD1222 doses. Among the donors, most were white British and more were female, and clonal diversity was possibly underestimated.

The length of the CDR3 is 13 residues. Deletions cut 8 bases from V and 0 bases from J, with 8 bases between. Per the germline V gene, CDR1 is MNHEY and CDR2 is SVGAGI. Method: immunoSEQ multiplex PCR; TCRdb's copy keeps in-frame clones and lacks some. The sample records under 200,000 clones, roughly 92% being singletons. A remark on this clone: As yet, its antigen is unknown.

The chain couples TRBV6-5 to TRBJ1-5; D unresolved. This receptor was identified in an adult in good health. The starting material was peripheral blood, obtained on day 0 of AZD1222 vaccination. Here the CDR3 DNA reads TGTGCCAGCGCGGACTTTAGCAATCAGCCCCAGCATTTT. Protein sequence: CASADFSNQPQHF.